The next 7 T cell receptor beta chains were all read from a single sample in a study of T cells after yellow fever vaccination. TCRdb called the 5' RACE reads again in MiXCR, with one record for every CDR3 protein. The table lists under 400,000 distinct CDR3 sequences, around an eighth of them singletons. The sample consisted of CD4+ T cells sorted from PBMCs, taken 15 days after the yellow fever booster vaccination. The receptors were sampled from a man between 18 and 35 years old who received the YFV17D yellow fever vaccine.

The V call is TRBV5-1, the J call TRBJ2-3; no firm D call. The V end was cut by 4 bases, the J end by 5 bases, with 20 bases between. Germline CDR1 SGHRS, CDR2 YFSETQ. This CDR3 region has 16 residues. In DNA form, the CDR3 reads TGCGCCAGCAGCGTACCTCTAGTCGCCGGGCGAGATACGCAGTATTTT. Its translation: CASSVPLVAGRDTQYF.

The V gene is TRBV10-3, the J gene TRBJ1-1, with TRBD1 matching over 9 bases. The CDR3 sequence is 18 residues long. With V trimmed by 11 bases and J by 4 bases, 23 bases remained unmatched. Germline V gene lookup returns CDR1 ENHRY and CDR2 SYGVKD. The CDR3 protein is CASTGQGLGGSFGTEAFF. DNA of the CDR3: TGTGCCTCGACGGGACAGGGTCTCGGGGGGAGTTTCGGCACTGAAGCTTTCTTT.

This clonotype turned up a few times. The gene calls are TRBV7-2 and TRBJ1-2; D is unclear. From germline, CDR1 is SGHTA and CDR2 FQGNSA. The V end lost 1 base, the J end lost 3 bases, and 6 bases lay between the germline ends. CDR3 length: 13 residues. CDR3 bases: TGTGCCAGCAGCTTAGGCGGATACTATGGCTACACCTTC. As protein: CASSLGGYYGYTF.

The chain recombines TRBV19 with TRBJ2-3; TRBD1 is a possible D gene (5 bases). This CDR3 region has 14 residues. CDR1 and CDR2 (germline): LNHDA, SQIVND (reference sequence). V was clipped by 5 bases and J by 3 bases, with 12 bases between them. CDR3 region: CASSQGVPTDTQYF. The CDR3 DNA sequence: TGTGCCAGTAGTCAAGGGGTCCCTACAGATACGCAGTATTTT.

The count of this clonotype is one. In nucleotides, the CDR3 is TGTGCCAGCAGCCAAGATCATACCCCTCACGACTATGGCTACACCTTC. This translates into CASSQDHTPHDYGYTF. The chain has TRBV4-2 and TRBJ1-2; D gene ambiguous. V lost 0 bases, J lost 3 bases, and 14 bases lay in between. Germline V gives CDR1 LGHNA, CDR2 YNFKEQ. CDR3 length equals 16 residues.

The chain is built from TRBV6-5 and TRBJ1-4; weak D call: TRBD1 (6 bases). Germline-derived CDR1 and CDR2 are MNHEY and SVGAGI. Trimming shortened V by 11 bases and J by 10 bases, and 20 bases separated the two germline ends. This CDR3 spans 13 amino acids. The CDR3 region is CAAQGRGSGKLFF. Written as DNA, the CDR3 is TGTGCCGCCCAGGGGAGAGGGAGTGGAAAACTGTTTTTT.

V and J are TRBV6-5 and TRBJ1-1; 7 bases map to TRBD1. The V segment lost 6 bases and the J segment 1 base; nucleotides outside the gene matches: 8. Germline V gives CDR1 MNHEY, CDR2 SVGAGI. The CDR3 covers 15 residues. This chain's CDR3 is CASSFGDRENTEAFF. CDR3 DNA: TGTGCCAGCAGCTTCGGCGACAGGGAGAACACTGAAGCTTTCTTT.